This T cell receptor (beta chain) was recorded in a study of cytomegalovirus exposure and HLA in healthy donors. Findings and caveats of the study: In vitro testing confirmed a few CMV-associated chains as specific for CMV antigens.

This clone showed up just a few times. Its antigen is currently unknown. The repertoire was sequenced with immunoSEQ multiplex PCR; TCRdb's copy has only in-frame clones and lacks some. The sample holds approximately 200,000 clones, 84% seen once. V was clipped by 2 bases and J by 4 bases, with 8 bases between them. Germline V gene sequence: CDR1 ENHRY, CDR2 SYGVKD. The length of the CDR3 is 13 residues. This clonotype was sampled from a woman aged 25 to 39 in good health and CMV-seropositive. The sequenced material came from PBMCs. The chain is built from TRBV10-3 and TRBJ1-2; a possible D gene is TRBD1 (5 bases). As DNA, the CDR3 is TGTGCCATCAGTGAGCTGCAGGGCTATGGCTACACCTTC. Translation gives CAISELQGYGYTF.